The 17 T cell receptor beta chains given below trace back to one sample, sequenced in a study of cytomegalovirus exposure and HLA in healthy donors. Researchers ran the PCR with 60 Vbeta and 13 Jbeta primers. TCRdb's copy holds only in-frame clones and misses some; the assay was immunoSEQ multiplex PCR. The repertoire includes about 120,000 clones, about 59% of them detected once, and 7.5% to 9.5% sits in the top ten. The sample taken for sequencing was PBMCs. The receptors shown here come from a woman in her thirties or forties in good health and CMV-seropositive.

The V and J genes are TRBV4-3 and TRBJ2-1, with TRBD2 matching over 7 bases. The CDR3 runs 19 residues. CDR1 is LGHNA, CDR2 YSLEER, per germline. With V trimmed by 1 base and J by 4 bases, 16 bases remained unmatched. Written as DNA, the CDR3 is TGCGCCAGCAGCCAAGGGTTCCCTAGCGGCCAAACTCAATACAATGAGCAGTTCTTC. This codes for CASSQGFPSGQTQYNEQFF.

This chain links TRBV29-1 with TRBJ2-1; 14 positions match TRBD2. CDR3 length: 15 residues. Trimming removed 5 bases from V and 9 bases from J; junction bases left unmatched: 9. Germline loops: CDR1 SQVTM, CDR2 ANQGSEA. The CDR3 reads CSVNAGLAGEGEQFF. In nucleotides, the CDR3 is TGCAGCGTTAACGCGGGACTAGCGGGAGAGGGTGAGCAGTTCTTC.

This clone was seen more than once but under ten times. The CDR3 sequence is CATSRLTDNQETQYF. CDR3 coding DNA: TGTGCCACCAGCAGACTTACGGACAATCAAGAGACCCAGTACTTC. V and J are TRBV15 and TRBJ2-5; maybe TRBD1 (5 bases). CDR1 is LNHNV and CDR2 is YYDKDF in the germline V gene (reference sequence). V was clipped by 2 bases and J by 2 bases, with 12 bases between them. This CDR3 contains 15 residues.

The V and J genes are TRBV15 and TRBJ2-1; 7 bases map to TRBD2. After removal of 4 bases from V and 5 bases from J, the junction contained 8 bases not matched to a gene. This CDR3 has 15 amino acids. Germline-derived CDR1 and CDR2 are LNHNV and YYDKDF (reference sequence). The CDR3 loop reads CATSTGRAHHNEQFF. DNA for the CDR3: TGTGCCACCAGCACAGGGAGGGCCCACCACAATGAGCAGTTCTTC.

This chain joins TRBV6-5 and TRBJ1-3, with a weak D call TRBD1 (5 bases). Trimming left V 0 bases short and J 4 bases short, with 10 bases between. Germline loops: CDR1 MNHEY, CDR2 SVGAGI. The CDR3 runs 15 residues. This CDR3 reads CASSYSNRPGNTIYF. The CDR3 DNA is TGTGCCAGCAGTTACTCGAACAGGCCGGGAAACACCATATATTTT.

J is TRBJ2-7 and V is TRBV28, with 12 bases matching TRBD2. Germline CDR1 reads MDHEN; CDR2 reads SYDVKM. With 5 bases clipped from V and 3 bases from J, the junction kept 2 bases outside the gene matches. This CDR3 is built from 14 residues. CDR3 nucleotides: TGTGCCAGCAGTCCGACTAGCGGGAGCTACGAGCAGTACTTC. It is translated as CASSPTSGSYEQYF.

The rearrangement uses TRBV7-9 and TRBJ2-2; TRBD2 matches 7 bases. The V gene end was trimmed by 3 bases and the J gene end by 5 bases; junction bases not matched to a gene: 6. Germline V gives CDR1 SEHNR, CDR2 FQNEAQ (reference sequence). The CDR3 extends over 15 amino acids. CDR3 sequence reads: CASSLVLARTGELFF. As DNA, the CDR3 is TGTGCCAGCAGCTTGGTACTAGCGCGTACCGGGGAGCTGTTTTTT.

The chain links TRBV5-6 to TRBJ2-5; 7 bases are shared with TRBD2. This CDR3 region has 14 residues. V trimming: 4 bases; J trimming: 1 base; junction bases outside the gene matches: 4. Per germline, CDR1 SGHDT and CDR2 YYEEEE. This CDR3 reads CASSGGGIQETQYF. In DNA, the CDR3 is TGTGCCAGCAGCGGGGGGGGGATCCAAGAGACCCAGTACTTC. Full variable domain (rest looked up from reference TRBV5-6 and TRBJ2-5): DAGVTQSPTHLIKTRGQQVTLRCSPKSGHDTVSWYQQALGQGPQFIFQYYEEEERQRGNFPDRFSGHQFPNYSSELNVNALLLGDSALYLCASSGGGIQETQYFGPGTRLLVL.

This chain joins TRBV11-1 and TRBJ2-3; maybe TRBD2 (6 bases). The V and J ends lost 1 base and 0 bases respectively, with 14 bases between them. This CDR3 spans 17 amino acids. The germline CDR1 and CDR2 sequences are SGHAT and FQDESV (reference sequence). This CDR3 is CASSLDARGSSTDTQYF. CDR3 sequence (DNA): TGTGCCAGCAGCTTAGACGCGCGGGGCTCTAGCACAGATACGCAGTATTTT.

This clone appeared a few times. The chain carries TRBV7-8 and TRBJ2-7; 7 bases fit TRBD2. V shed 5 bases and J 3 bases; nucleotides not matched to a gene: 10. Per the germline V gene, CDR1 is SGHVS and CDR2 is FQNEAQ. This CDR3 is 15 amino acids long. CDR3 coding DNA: TGTGCCAGCAGCGCCCCTAGCGGCGGTCGCTACGAGCAGTACTTC. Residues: CASSAPSGGRYEQYF.

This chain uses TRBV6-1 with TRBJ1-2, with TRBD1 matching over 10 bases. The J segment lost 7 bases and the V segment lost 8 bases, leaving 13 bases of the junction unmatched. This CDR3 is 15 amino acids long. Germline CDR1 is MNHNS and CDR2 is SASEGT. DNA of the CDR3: TGTGCCAGCCACATCACCGGGACAGGGGTCGGTGGCTACACCTTC. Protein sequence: CASHITGTGVGGYTF.

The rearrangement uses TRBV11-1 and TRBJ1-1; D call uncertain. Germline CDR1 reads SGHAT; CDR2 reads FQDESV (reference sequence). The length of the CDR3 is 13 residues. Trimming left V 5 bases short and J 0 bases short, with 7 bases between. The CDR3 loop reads CASSPSVNTEAFF. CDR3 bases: TGTGCCAGCAGCCCCTCTGTGAACACTGAAGCTTTCTTT.

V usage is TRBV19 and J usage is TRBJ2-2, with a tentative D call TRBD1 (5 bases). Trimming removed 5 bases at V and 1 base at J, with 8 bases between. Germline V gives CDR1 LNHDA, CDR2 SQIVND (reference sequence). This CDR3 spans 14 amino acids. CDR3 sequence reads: CASSSTGNTGELFF. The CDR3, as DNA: TGTGCCAGTAGTTCAACAGGGAACACCGGGGAGCTGTTTTTT. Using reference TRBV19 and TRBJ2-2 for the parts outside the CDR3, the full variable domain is DGGITQSPKYLFRKEGQNVTLSCEQNLNHDAMYWYRQDPGQGLRLIYYSQIVNDFQKGDIAEGYSVSREKKESFPLTVTSAQKNPTAFYLCASSSTGNTGELFFGEGSRLTVL.

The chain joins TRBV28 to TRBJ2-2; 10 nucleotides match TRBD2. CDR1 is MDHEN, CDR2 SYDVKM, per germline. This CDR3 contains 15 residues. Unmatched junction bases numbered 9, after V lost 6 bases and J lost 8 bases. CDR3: CASSPLAGVSGELFF. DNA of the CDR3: TGTGCCAGCAGCCCTCTAGCGGGAGTTTCGGGGGAGCTGTTTTTT.

CDR3 sequence (DNA): TGCGCCAGCAGCCAAGATCAGGGGGTCCCCCCCTACGAGCAGTACTTC. This sequence encodes CASSQDQGVPPYEQYF. The V and J genes are TRBV4-3 and TRBJ2-5, with TRBD1 identical over 7 bases. The J call may not be correct, given that the DNA end is closer to TRBJ2-7. This CDR3 contains 16 residues. Per the germline V gene, CDR1 is LGHNA and CDR2 is YSLEER.

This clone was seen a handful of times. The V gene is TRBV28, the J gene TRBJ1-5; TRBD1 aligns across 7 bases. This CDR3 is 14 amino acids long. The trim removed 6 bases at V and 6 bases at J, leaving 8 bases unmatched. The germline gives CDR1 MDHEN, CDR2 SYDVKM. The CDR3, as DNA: TGTGCCAGCAGCCTGACAGGGAATCGTCAGCCCCAGCATTTT. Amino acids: CASSLTGNRQPQHF.

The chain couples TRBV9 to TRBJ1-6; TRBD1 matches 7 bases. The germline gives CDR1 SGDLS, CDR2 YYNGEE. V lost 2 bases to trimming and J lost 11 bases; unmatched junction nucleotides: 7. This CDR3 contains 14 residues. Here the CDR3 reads CASSVGQSVTPLHF. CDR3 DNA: TGTGCCAGCAGCGTGGGACAGTCGGTGACACCCCTCCACTTT.